These 23 T cell receptor beta chains were sequenced from one sample in a study of blood T cells in healthy people across ages. PCR was performed a second time for 7 to 11 cycles using a sample-barcoded 5' primer and a J-beta primer mix. TCRdb re-analysed the 5' RACE reads in MiXCR, keeping a single row per CDR3 protein. This table holds approximately 600,000 distinct CDR3 sequences, roughly 50% found once. Sequencing was done on a sample of blood. The receptors derive from a man aged 60-69 years in good health.

This clonotype has just one count. V gene TRBV6-1 combines with J gene TRBJ1-2, with 9 bases that match TRBD1. Germline values: CDR1 MNHNS, CDR2 SASEGT. With V trimmed by 6 bases and J by 4 bases, 6 bases remained unmatched. The CDR3 consists of 14 residues. CDR3 residues: CASRPGQGFYGYTF. CDR3 coding DNA: TGTGCCAGCAGGCCGGGACAGGGTTTCTATGGCTACACCTTC.

This clonotype was seen only a few times. This rearrangement joins TRBV10-3 to TRBJ2-5; TRBD2 matches at 7 bases. The CDR3 spans 12 residues. V shed 4 bases and J 4 bases; nucleotides not matched to a gene: 0. Germline-derived CDR1 and CDR2 are ENHRY and SYGVKD. CDR3 in amino acids: CAISGEGETQYF. The CDR3 DNA is TGTGCCATCAGTGGGGAGGGAGAGACCCAGTACTTC.

CDR3 nucleotides: TGTGCCAGCAGCCCCCCCGGACTAGCGGGTGGGGATACGCAGTATTTT. Its translation is CASSPPGLAGGDTQYF. The gene calls are TRBV7-2 and TRBJ2-3; 11 positions match TRBD2. Per germline, CDR1 SGHTA and CDR2 FQGNSA. There are 16 residues in the CDR3. V gave up 5 bases and J gave up 6 bases; unmatched junction bases: 10.

The genes are TRBV6-1 and TRBJ2-6; 9 nucleotides match TRBD1. Trimming removed 6 bases from V and 2 bases from J; junction bases left unmatched: 8. The CDR3 is made up of 17 amino acids. From germline, CDR1 is MNHNS and CDR2 SASEGT. The DNA of the CDR3 is TGTGCCAGCAGAGAGACAGGGGGATTGGCTGGGGCCAACGTCCTGACTTTC. This gives the protein CASRETGGLAGANVLTF.

The chain recombines TRBV5-1 with TRBJ2-7; D is undetermined. The germline CDR1 and CDR2 sequences are SGHRS and YFSETQ. The CDR3 loop spans 16 amino acids. Trimming stripped 2 bases from V and 3 bases from J, with 18 bases between. The DNA of the CDR3 is TGCGCCAGCAGCTTAAATCCGGGCCTGGACCTCTACGAGCAGTACTTC. Translation: CASSLNPGLDLYEQYF. Based on the CDR3 plus reference TRBV5-1 and TRBJ2-7, the full variable domain is KAGVTQTPRYLIKTRGQQVTLSCSPISGHRSVSWYQQTPGQGLQFLFEYFSETQRNKGNFPGRFSGRQFSNSRSEMNVSTLELGDSALYLCASSLNPGLDLYEQYFGPGTRLTVT.

The chain recombines TRBV20-1 with TRBJ1-2, with 7 bases matching TRBD1. From germline, CDR1 is DFQATT and CDR2 SNEGSKA (reference sequence). V lost 6 bases and J lost 2; bases outside the gene matches: 6. There are 13 residues in the CDR3. DNA for the CDR3: TGCAGTGCCCCGGACAGGATAAACTATGGCTACACCTTC. Translated, it gives CSAPDRINYGYTF.

The V and J genes are TRBV20-1 and TRBJ2-3; unclear D gene. CDR3 size: 15 residues. Germline loops: CDR1 DFQATT, CDR2 SNEGSKA (reference sequence). Trimming stripped 0 bases from V and 1 base from J, with 11 bases between. The CDR3 DNA reads TGCAGTGCTAGAGATCGGGCGACCGGCACAGATACGCAGTATTTT. Amino acids: CSARDRATGTDTQYF.

This clonotype was recorded at least ten times. V gene TRBV7-2 combines with J gene TRBJ2-5; perhaps D is TRBD1 or TRBD2 (5 bases each). The CDR3 covers 15 residues. V gave up 5 bases and J gave up 5 bases, with 18 bases separating them. CDR1 is SGHTA and CDR2 is FQGNSA in the germline V gene. The CDR3 loop reads CASSEVGASWETQYF. The CDR3 region has the DNA TGTGCCAGCAGCGAAGTCGGGGCTAGCTGGGAGACCCAGTACTTC.

V usage is TRBV5-6 and J usage is TRBJ1-2; a possible D gene is TRBD1 (6 bases). The CDR3 is 15 residues long. Trimming stripped 2 bases from V and 6 bases from J, with 17 bases between. CDR1 is SGHDT, CDR2 YYEEEE, per germline. Written as DNA, the CDR3 is TGTGCCAGCAGCTTATTGCCTCGGACAGAGCATGGCTACACCTTC. It yields the protein CASSLLPRTEHGYTF. Full variable domain (outside the CDR3, taken from reference TRBV5-6 and TRBJ1-2): DAGVTQSPTHLIKTRGQQVTLRCSPKSGHDTVSWYQQALGQGPQFIFQYYEEEERQRGNFPDRFSGHQFPNYSSELNVNALLLGDSALYLCASSLLPRTEHGYTFGSGTRLTVV.

The J gene is TRBJ2-6, the V gene TRBV28; 7 bases are a match to TRBD1. The CDR3 consists of 17 residues. Germline CDR1 is MDHEN and CDR2 is SYDVKM. V lost 6 bases to trimming and J lost 0 bases; unmatched junction nucleotides: 8. CDR3 DNA sequence: TGTGCCAGCAGCCCGGGACAGATAGGCTCTGGGGCCAACGTCCTGACTTTC. Encoded protein: CASSPGQIGSGANVLTF.

This clonotype appeared a few times. V usage is TRBV6-5 and J usage is TRBJ2-7; the match to TRBD1 covers 7 bases. This CDR3 has 15 residues. The germline V gene encodes CDR1 MNHEY and CDR2 SVGAGI. The V gene end was trimmed by 6 bases and the J gene end by 0 bases; junction bases not matched to a gene: 8. Here the CDR3 DNA reads TGTGCCAGCAGAACCGGGACAGCTAACTCCTACGAGCAGTACTTC. Translating it yields CASRTGTANSYEQYF.

This clonotype was found a few times. The V and J genes are TRBV5-1 and TRBJ2-4; TRBD2 matches 12 bases. Matching the DNA end better, TRBJ2-7 makes the J call doubtful. CDR1 and CDR2 from the germline V gene are SGHRS and YFSETQ. This CDR3 is 17 amino acids long. The CDR3 is CASSATSGGRPNHEQYF. DNA of the CDR3: TGCGCCAGCAGCGCGACTAGCGGGGGACGTCCTAACCACGAGCAGTACTTC.

The chain is built from TRBV4-1 and TRBJ1-2; a possible D gene is TRBD1 (5 bases). CDR1 and CDR2 from the germline V gene are MGHRA and YSYEKL. V was shortened by 0 bases and J by 2 bases, with 7 bases between the two germline ends. CDR3 length: 14 residues. The CDR3 reads CASSQERGNYGYTF. The CDR3 region has the DNA TGCGCCAGCAGCCAAGAGCGGGGCAACTATGGCTACACCTTC.

The V call is TRBV21-1, the J call TRBJ2-5; the table gives TRBD2 as D, unverified against the DNA. TRBV21-1 is flagged as a pseudogene. The CDR3 totals 15 residues. The CDR3 coding sequence is TGTGCCAGCGGCAAAGGGCCAGTCCTCCAAGAGACCCAGTACTTC. Residues: CASGKGPVLQETQYF.

The gene calls are TRBV7-8 and TRBJ1-1; D is perhaps TRBD1 (5 bases). This CDR3 contains 15 residues. The V gene's germline CDR1 is SGHVS and CDR2 FQNEAQ. Trimming left V 5 bases short and J 5 bases short, with 18 bases between. CDR3 DNA sequence: TGTGCCAGCAGCACCCGAACTAGACAGACGACTGAAGCTTTCTTT. It encodes CASSTRTRQTTEAFF.

The chain carries TRBV7-2 and TRBJ1-1; possible D gene TRBD1, 6 bases. From germline, CDR1 is SGHTA and CDR2 FQGNSA. Trimming removed 2 bases from V and 0 bases from J, with 10 bases in between. The CDR3 sequence is 15 residues long. CDR3 bases: TGTGCCAGCAGCTTAAGGGGGACGGTGAACACTGAAGCTTTCTTT. It is translated as CASSLRGTVNTEAFF.

CDR3 DNA sequence: TGTGCCAGCAGTTCGGCTAGCGCTGCCTCCTACGAGCAGTACTTC. Protein product: CASSSASAASYEQYF. The genes are TRBV6-2 or TRBV6-3 and TRBJ2-7, with D possibly TRBD2 on 6 matching bases. Germline V lookup: CDR1 MNHEY, CDR2 SVGEGT. The CDR3 is 15 amino acids. V was clipped by 4 bases and J by 0 bases, with 13 bases between them.

This clonotype has just one count. The chain links TRBV20-1 to TRBJ2-3; D is possibly TRBD2 (6 bases). Germline-derived CDR1 and CDR2 are DFQATT and SNEGSKA (reference sequence). The germline V and J ends were trimmed by 0 bases and 11 bases, with 24 bases remaining between them. The CDR3 sequence is 16 residues long. As DNA, the CDR3 is TGCAGTGCTAGAGAATACTCGGGGGACGGTCCATACGGGCAGTATTTT. This gives the protein CSAREYSGDGPYGQYF.

This clonotype was observed a few times. The chain couples TRBV10-3 to TRBJ2-1, with 12 nucleotides matching TRBD2. V gave up 0 bases and J gave up 4 bases; unmatched junction bases: 7. The germline gives CDR1 ENHRY, CDR2 SYGVKD. The CDR3 sequence is 18 residues long. CDR3 loop: CAISESTSGGFGYNEQFF. The CDR3 bases are TGTGCCATCAGTGAGTCGACTAGCGGGGGTTTTGGGTACAATGAGCAGTTCTTC.

The DNA for the CDR3 is TGCAGCGTTAAACGCACGGGATCTCCGACAGATACGCAGTATTTT. Protein sequence: CSVKRTGSPTDTQYF. This chain connects TRBV29-1 to TRBJ2-3, with D perhaps TRBD2 (5 bases). The CDR3 runs 15 residues. Germline CDR1 SQVTM, CDR2 ANQGSEA. Trimming shortened V by 5 bases and J by 3 bases, and 18 bases separated the two germline ends.

The chain uses TRBV6-5 and TRBJ2-7; perhaps TRBD2 as D (6 bases). Trimming shortened V by 4 bases and J by 2 bases, and 15 bases separated the two germline ends. Germline lookup yields CDR1 MNHEY and CDR2 SVGAGI. The CDR3 runs 15 residues. CDR3 nucleotides: TGTGCCAGCAGTTGGGCGGAGGGATTCACCTACGAGCAGTACTTC. It is translated as CASSWAEGFTYEQYF.

This clonotype has just a few counts. A read error may produce the germline difference seen at one junction end. V is TRBV9 and J is TRBJ2-4; D not certain. Per the germline V gene, CDR1 is SGDLS and CDR2 is YYNGEE. The CDR3 runs 14 residues. In nucleotides, the CDR3 is TGTGCCAGCAGCGTAGATACAGCCCAAAACATTCAGTACTTC. It codes for CASSVDTAQNIQYF.

This chain joins TRBV7-9 and TRBJ2-1; 9 bases are shared with TRBD2. The CDR3 totals 13 residues. Losses at the gene ends were 10 bases for V and 7 bases for J; bases not matched to a gene: 8. Germline assignment: CDR1 SEHNR and CDR2 FQNEAQ (reference sequence). CDR3 nucleotides: TGTGCCATCCGGGGGACTAGCTTGAATGAGCAGTTCTTC. This sequence encodes CAIRGTSLNEQFF.